This entry lists 13 T cell receptor beta chains sequenced from one sample in a study of PD-1 blockade in classical Hodgkin lymphoma. The time point denotes: cycle 4 day 1 (C4D1), after less than 7 weeks of nivolumab. All patients relapsed after autologous stem cell transplantation, and brentuximab vedotin exposure varied. The CD4+ T cells used were purified from thawed PBMCs through magnetic negative selection. Using immunoSEQ multiplex PCR, the repertoire was profiled, and TCRdb retains in-frame clones only, with some absent. The table lists about 30,000 clones, roughly 80% of them singletons. The specimen comprised CD4+ T cells from blood, sampled before the fourth cycle of nivolumab. The receptors were sampled from a human donor with classical Hodgkin lymphoma.

V gene TRBV5-4 combines with J gene TRBJ1-1; possible D gene TRBD1, 6 bases. The CDR3 is 13 amino acids. The V end lost 0 bases, the J end lost 5 bases, and 8 bases lay between the germline ends. Germline lookup yields CDR1 SGHNT and CDR2 YYREEE (reference sequence). CDR3 protein: CASSLDRVTEAFF. CDR3 coding DNA: TGTGCCAGCAGCTTGGACAGGGTGACTGAAGCTTTCTTT.

This chain joins TRBV5-4 and TRBJ2-7; no reliable D call. This CDR3 spans 13 amino acids. Looked up from germline, CDR1 is SGHNT and CDR2 is YYREEE (reference sequence). Between the trimmed V and J ends, which lost 0 bases and 2 bases, there was a span of 6 bases. The CDR3 here is CASSLDPTYEQYF. The CDR3 DNA follows: TGTGCCAGCAGCTTGGACCCCACCTACGAGCAGTACTTC.

J is TRBJ2-1 and V is TRBV18; D gene unclear. This CDR3 region has 13 residues. V lost 4 bases and J 8 bases, leaving 12 bases between the germline ends. The germline V gene has CDR1 KGHSH and CDR2 LQKENI. The CDR3 bases are TGTGCCAGCTCACGCGGCCATGGGGATGAGCAGTTCTTC. As protein: CASSRGHGDEQFF.

A few counts support this clone. V usage is TRBV14 and J usage is TRBJ1-2, with TRBD1 matching over 8 bases. CDR3 length equals 13 residues. The V gene end was trimmed by 4 bases and the J gene end by 4 bases; junction bases not matched to a gene: 2. CDR1 SGHDN and CDR2 FVKESK come from the germline V gene. The CDR3 sequence: CASSPDRGYGYTF. CDR3 DNA sequence: TGTGCCAGCAGCCCCGACAGGGGCTATGGCTACACCTTC. Together with reference TRBV14 and TRBJ1-2, the CDR3 gives the full variable domain: EAGVTQFPSHSVIEKGQTVTLRCDPISGHDNLYWYRRVMGKEIKFLLHFVKESKQDESGMPNNRFLAERTGGTYSTLKVQPAELEDSGVYFCASSPDRGYGYTFGSGTRLTVV.

The chain carries TRBV6-5 and TRBJ1-1; D is possibly TRBD1 (6 bases). In germline, CDR1 is MNHEY, CDR2 SVGAGI. The CDR3 sequence is 12 residues long. V was clipped by 6 bases and J by 4 bases, with 9 bases between them. The CDR3 DNA reads TGTGCCAGCAGGTCACAGGGCACTGAAGCTTTCTTT. Protein sequence: CASRSQGTEAFF.

CDR3: CASHWVLGELFF. In DNA form, the CDR3 reads TGTGCCAGTCATTGGGTTTTGGGGGAGCTGTTTTTT. This chain joins TRBV6-6 and TRBJ2-2; no clear D. Germline CDR1 MNHNY, CDR2 SVGAGI (reference sequence). V was trimmed by 9 bases and J by 8 bases, leaving 13 bases between them. This CDR3 has 12 residues.

Only one count was recorded for this clone. The gene calls are TRBV6-5 and TRBJ2-3; 8 bases align to TRBD1. The CDR3 loop spans 15 amino acids. The V and J ends lost 4 bases and 6 bases, in that order; junction bases with no gene match: 9. Germline lookup yields CDR1 MNHEY and CDR2 SVGAGI. The CDR3 reads CASSSPGTGTDTQYF. In DNA form, the CDR3 reads TGTGCCAGCAGTTCCCCCGGGACAGGAACGGATACGCAGTATTTT.

This chain connects TRBV28 to TRBJ2-7; the match to TRBD1 covers 7 bases. V dropped 5 bases and J dropped 3; count of bases not matched to a gene: 7. CDR1 and CDR2 from the germline V gene are MDHEN and SYDVKM. The CDR3 covers 14 residues. CDR3 sequence: CASSPGQARYEQYF. CDR3 in DNA: TGTGCCAGCAGTCCTGGACAGGCGCGCTACGAGCAGTACTTC.

This clone was seen only once. This chain connects TRBV7-9 to TRBJ2-5; 8 nucleotides agree with TRBD2. Germline V gives CDR1 SEHNR, CDR2 FQNEAQ (reference sequence). The length of the CDR3 is 15 residues. V lost 7 bases and J lost 6; bases outside the gene matches: 13. The CDR3 DNA sequence: TGTGCCAGCACCGCTCGGAGTAGCGGGGTACAGACCCAGTACTTC. Translation gives CASTARSSGVQTQYF.

This chain links TRBV5-1 with TRBJ1-3, with D perhaps matching TRBD1 (6 bases). Trimming cost V 4 bases and J 0 bases, with 17 bases left between them. Germline V gene sequence: CDR1 SGHRS, CDR2 YFSETQ. The CDR3 contains 17 residues. The CDR3 DNA reads as TGCGCCAGCAGCCCAGAACAGGGCTATAGCTCTGGAAACACCATATATTTT. It codes for CASSPEQGYSSGNTIYF. The complete variable domain, with remaining parts taken from reference TRBV5-1 and TRBJ1-3, reads KAGVTQTPRYLIKTRGQQVTLSCSPISGHRSVSWYQQTPGQGLQFLFEYFSETQRNKGNFPGRFSGRQFSNSRSEMNVSTLELGDSALYLCASSPEQGYSSGNTIYFGEGSWLTVV.

The chain links TRBV5-1 to TRBJ1-2, with TRBD1 matching over 11 bases. V dropped 4 bases and J dropped 5; count of bases not matched to a gene: 10. Per the germline V gene, CDR1 is SGHRS and CDR2 is YFSETQ. The CDR3 totals 16 residues. CDR3 in DNA: TGCGCCAGCAGCCCGGGACAGGGGGGGAGGTATTATGGCTACACCTTC. Translation: CASSPGQGGRYYGYTF.

This clone was recorded once. The chain joins TRBV5-1 to TRBJ2-1; D gene uncertain. In germline, CDR1 is SGHRS, CDR2 YFSETQ. CDR3 size: 15 residues. V was pared by 4 bases and J by 0 bases, with 11 bases between. DNA of the CDR3: TGCGCCAGCAGCAATGCAGTTCTCTCCTACAATGAGCAGTTCTTC. It encodes CASSNAVLSYNEQFF.

A few counts support this clone. The chain joins TRBV4-1 to TRBJ1-6; D uncertain. There are 17 residues in the CDR3. Trimming took 1 base from V and 5 from J, leaving 15 bases between them. Germline CDR1 reads MGHRA; CDR2 reads YSYEKL. DNA of the CDR3: TGCGCCAGCAGCCAAGGATCTAGCTACGTAAATAATTCACCCCTCCACTTT. Translating it yields CASSQGSSYVNNSPLHF.